These 3 T cell receptor beta chains came from one sample sequenced in a study of blood T cell repertoires in COVID-19. Sequencing used immunoSEQ multiplex PCR; TCRdb keeps in-frame clones, though not all of them. This repertoire shows about 170,000 clones, about 80% found once; its top ten account for approximately 11%. Sequencing was performed on peripheral blood. The receptors originated from a man in his sixties or seventies with active or convalescent COVID-19.

This sequence joins TRBV6-1 and TRBJ2-7; D possibly corresponds to TRBD2 (5 bases). This CDR3 spans 14 amino acids. Trimming removed 3 bases at V and 7 bases at J, with 16 bases between. CDR1 is MNHNS, CDR2 SASEGT, per germline. In DNA form, the CDR3 reads TGTGCCAGCAGTGATCGTCGGTACGGGGAGGAGCAGTACTTC. This sequence encodes CASSDRRYGEEQYF.

The CDR3 nucleotides read TGTGCCAGCAGCCCCAGGCGGGGAGTAAATACTGAAGCTTTCTTT. Translated: CASSPRRGVNTEAFF. This chain links TRBV7-2 with TRBJ1-1, with no clear D. The CDR3 sequence is 15 residues long. With 5 bases removed from V and 5 bases from J, the gap between germline ends came to 18 bases. Per germline, CDR1 SGHTA and CDR2 FQGNSA.

This chain uses TRBV18 with TRBJ1-5; 7 positions agree with TRBD1. J was trimmed by 6 bases and V by 3 bases; bases with no gene match: 11. Germline loops: CDR1 KGHSH, CDR2 LQKENI. This CDR3 has 16 residues. Here the CDR3 DNA reads TGTGCCAGCTCACCCGGGACAGTCACGACTCGTCAGCCCCAGCATTTT. Its protein is CASSPGTVTTRQPQHF.